This record looks at one T cell receptor beta chain sequence and its context. Antigen: not known. V was clipped by 2 bases and J by 2 bases; unmatched bases: 6. This CDR3 has 16 residues. CDR1 is MNHEY, CDR2 SMNVEV, per germline (reference sequence). This entry comes from a study of cytomegalovirus exposure and HLA in healthy donors. Whole-study results and caveats: Cytomegalovirus association was assigned to 150 to 200 TCR beta chains.

It was with 60 Vbeta and 13 Jbeta primers that the PCR ran. TCRdb keeps only in-frame clones here, not all; method: immunoSEQ multiplex PCR. The profile shows under 150,000 clones, about four fifths of them singletons. The sequence derives from a woman aged 18-30 years in good health and CMV-seronegative. The chain has TRBV27 and TRBJ2-3; 8 bases agree with TRBD2. The material sequenced was PBMCs. The CDR3 reads CASSLRSGGPTDTQYF. DNA for the CDR3: TGTGCCAGCAGTTTAAGGAGCGGGGGCCCCACAGATACGCAGTATTTT.